This record looks at one T cell receptor beta chain sequence and its context. Its antigen is unknown. The data were obtained in a study of cytomegalovirus exposure and HLA in healthy donors. Overall study results and limits: A later analysis showed HLA-associated TCR beta chains outstripping equally common others in clonal expansion. Previous analysis showed most TCR beta V segments were productive about 87% or about 30% of the time. A later examination showed that TCR association rates differed by HLA locus, with DRB1 most and HLA-C fewest. A missense DCLRE1C variant was associated with V- and J-gene trimming of TCR beta chains in a later analysis, and an independent cohort replicated the association.

Trimming at V came to 6 bases and at J to 10 bases, leaving 8 bases not matched to a gene. The CDR3 has 15 amino acids. Germline CDR1 reads MNHNS; CDR2 reads SASEGT. The PCR made use of 60 Vbeta and 13 Jbeta primers. Repertoires were generated with immunoSEQ multiplex PCR, while TCRdb's copy carries only in-frame clones and drops some. The data contain about 140,000 clones, roughly 75% of them seen just once; the ten biggest clones take up under 2.5%. V and J are TRBV6-1 and TRBJ2-1; TRBD2 agrees at 14 bases. Input material: PBMCs. The receptor was derived from a man aged 25-45 years in good health and CMV-seronegative. The CDR3, as DNA: TGTGCCAGCAGGGAGACTAGCGGGGGGGGATCCGAGCAGTTCTTC. Protein product: CASRETSGGGSEQFF.